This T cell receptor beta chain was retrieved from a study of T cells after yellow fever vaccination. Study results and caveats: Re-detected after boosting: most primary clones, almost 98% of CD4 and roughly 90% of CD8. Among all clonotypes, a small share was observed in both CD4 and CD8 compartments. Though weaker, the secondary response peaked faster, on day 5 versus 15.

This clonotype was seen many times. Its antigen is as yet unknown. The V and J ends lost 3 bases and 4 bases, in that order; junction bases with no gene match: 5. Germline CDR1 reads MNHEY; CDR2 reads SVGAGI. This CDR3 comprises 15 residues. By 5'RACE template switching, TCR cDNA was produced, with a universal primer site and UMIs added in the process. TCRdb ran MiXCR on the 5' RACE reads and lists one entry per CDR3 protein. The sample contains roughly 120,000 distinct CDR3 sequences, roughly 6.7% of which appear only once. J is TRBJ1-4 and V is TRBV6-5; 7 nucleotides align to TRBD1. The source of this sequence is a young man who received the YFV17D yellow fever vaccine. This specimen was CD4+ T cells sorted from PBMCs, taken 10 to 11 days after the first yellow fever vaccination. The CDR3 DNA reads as TGTGCCAGCAGTTATGGAGACAGGGATAATGAAAAACTGTTTTTT. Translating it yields CASSYGDRDNEKLFF.